The sequence of this TCR beta chain was determined in a study of OX40 agonist ivuxolimab in advanced cancers. Here immunoSEQ multiplex PCR was the method, and the copy in TCRdb shows in-frame clones only, minus some. Of about 49,000 clones listed, approximately 81% are singletons. Findings and limits, study-wide: At 0.1 to 3.0 mg/kg and by week 6, CD4+ and CD8+ T cells in the blood had expanded clonally.

The ends were cut back, 2 bases at V and 4 bases at J, with 14 bases in the middle. In germline, CDR1 is LNHNV, CDR2 YYDKDF (reference sequence). The CDR3 is 15 amino acids. Concerning this clone: The antigen remains unidentified.

This TCR was sampled from an adult with an advanced solid tumor such as melanoma, head and neck, liver or kidney cancer. Specimen: CD4+ or CD8+ T cells sorted from blood, collected in a trial of the OX40 agonist ivuxolimab. This chain links TRBV15 with TRBJ2-5; D is tentatively TRBD1 or TRBD2 (5 bases each). For the CDR3, the DNA is TGTGCCACCAGCAGATTGAGGGGATGGGGAGAGACCCAGTACTTC. Translating gives CATSRLRGWGETQYF.